What follows is one T cell receptor beta chain and its context. This clone's antigen is unknown. No per-base quality is available; no much larger clone lies one base away. The source of the sample is a study of blood T cell repertoires in COVID-19 (dated by TCRdb to 2019 to 2021). A note on the overall study: Samples covering the acute and convalescent phases of COVID-19 were provided by collaborators in the United States, Italy and Spain. The material from the prospective study consisted of cDNA or gDNA derived from T cells, B-cell-depleted T cells, or PBMCs. The repertoires were released in a freely available public database intended as a resource for research on the immune response to SARS-CoV-2. The sample metadata nearly always contained a de-identified subject ID, COVID-19 status, age in years and sex. The samples were drawn from the first 160 participants of the ongoing ImmuneRACE study and from over 950 subjects provided by 6 global collaborators. HLA class I and class II types, where available, came from metadata supplied by the sample provider rather than from assay-based typing. Subjects who had been exposed to COVID-19, were actively infected with it, or had recovered from it provided the deeply sampled blood TCRbeta repertoires that made up the dataset. The full study reports these points: How much clinical and demographic metadata was included differed by source and by participant, and the metadata was provided uncurated.

The CDR3 has 15 amino acids, counting the end cysteine and phenylalanine. The entry retains the CDR3 DNA only, 45 bases that are in frame from base 1. V and J are truncated by 0 bases and 5 bases respectively, leaving an intervening sequence of 13 bases. The germline V gene (reference sequence) provides CDR1 LNHDA and CDR2 SQIVND. Each collaborating institution followed its own protocols to collect whole blood in K2EDTA tubes. For TCRbeta analysis, collaborators shipped samples in one of three forms: frozen whole blood, isolated PBMCs, or DNA extracted from either of those sample types. TCRbeta CDR3 regions were amplified from genomic DNA by means of the immunoSEQ Assay, a bias-controlled multiplex PCR. Regarding the original processing steps: The number of nucleated cells in each sample was estimated from the amplification of reference gene primers within the assay. To quantify the absolute abundance of each unique TCRbeta CDR3 rearrangement, sequence reads were collapsed and filtered. Productive Simpson clonality was computed per sample as the square root of Simpson's diversity index over productive rearrangements. TCRdb mirrors the immuneACCESS table, restricted to in-frame sequences. Some clones are absent from its copies; in checked studies, under half trace to an unresolved V gene, and the reason for the others is unknown. V, J and clone size reflect that table, while D and trimming were determined from the DNA. The sample has under 300,000 clones on record, approximately 90% of them singletons. Clones ranked in the top ten supply 3.6% of the sample.

This clonotype originated in a man aged 18-30 years with active or convalescent COVID-19. The sequence joins TRBV19 to TRBJ2-5; the D gene lacks a confident call. Sequencing input: peripheral blood. The DNA is TGTGCCAGTAGTATAGATCTGTTAGAAATGGAGACCCAGTACTTC. It codes for CASSIDLLEMETQYF.